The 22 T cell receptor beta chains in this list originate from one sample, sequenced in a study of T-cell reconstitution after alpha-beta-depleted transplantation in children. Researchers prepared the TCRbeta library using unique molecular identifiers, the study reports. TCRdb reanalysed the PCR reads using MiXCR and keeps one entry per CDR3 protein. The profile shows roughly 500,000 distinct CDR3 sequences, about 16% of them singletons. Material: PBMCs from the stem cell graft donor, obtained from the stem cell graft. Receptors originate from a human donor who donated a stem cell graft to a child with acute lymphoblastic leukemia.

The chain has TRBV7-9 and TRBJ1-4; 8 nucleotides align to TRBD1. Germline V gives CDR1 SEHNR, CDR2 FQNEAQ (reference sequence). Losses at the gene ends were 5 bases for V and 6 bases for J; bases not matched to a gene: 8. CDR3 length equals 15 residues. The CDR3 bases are TGTGCCAGCAGCACCGACAGGGGTAGTCATGAAAAACTGTTTTTT. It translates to CASSTDRGSHEKLFF.

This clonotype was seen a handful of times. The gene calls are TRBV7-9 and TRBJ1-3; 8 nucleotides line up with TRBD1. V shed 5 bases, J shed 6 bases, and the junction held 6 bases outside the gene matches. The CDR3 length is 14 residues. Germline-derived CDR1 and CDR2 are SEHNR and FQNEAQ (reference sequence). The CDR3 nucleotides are TGTGCCAGCAGCGCCGGACAGGGAGAAAACACCATATATTTT. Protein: CASSAGQGENTIYF. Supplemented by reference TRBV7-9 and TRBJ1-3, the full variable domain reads DTGVSQNPRHKITKRGQNVTFRCDPISEHNRLYWYRQTLGQGPEFLTYFQNEAQLEKSRLLSDRFSAERPKGSFSTLEIQRTEQGDSAMYLCASSAGQGENTIYFGEGSWLTVV.

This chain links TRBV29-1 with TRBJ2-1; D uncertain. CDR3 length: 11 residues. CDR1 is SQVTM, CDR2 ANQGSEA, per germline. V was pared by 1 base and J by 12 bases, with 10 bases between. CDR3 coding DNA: TGCAGCGTTGAAGCCGATCCCCTGCAGTTCTTC. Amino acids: CSVEADPLQFF.

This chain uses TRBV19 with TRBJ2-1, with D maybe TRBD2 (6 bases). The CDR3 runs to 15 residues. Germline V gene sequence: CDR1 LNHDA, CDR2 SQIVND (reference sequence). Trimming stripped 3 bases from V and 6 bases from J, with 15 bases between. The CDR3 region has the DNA TGTGCCAGTAGTATTGGGTCCCGGGGGTCCAATGAGCAGTTCTTC. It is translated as CASSIGSRGSNEQFF.

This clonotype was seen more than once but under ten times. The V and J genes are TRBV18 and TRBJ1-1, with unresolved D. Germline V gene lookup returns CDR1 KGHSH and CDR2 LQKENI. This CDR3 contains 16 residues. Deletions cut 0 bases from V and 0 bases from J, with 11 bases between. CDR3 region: CASSPPMRSMNTEAFF. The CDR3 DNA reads TGTGCCAGCTCACCACCCATGAGATCCATGAACACTGAAGCTTTCTTT.

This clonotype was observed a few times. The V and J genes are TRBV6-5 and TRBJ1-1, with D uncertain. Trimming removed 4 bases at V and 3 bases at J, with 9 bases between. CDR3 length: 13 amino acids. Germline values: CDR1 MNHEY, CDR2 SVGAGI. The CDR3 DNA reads TGTGCCAGCAGTTCCGTTTTGGACACTGAAGCTTTCTTT. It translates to CASSSVLDTEAFF.

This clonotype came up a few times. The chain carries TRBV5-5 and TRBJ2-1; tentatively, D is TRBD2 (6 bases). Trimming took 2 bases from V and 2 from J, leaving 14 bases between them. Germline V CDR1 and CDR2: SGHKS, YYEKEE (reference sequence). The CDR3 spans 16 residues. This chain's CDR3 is CASSFAPSAAYNEQFF. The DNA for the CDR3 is TGTGCCAGCAGCTTTGCTCCTAGCGCCGCCTACAATGAGCAGTTCTTC.

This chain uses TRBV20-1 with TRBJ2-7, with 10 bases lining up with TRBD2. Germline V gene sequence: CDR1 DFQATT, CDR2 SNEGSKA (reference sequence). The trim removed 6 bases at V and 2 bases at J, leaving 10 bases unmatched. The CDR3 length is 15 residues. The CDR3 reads CSASPLAGDPYEQYF. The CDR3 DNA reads TGCAGTGCCTCACCCCTAGCGGGAGATCCCTACGAGCAGTACTTC.

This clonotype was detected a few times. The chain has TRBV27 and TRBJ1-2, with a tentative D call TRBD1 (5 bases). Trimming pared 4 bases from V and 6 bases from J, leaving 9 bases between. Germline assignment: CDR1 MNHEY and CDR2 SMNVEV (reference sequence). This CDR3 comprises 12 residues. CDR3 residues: CASSSGTDGYTF. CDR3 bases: TGTGCCAGCAGTTCAGGGACGGATGGCTACACCTTC.

The chain's CDR3 is CASSMGTDSYEQYF. The DNA of the CDR3 is TGCGCCAGCAGCATGGGGACGGATTCCTACGAGCAGTACTTC. The V call is TRBV5-1, the J call TRBJ2-7, with D perhaps assigned TRBD1 or TRBD2 (5 bases each). The V end was cut by 4 bases, the J end by 1 base, with 12 bases between. The CDR3 sequence is 14 residues long. Germline-derived CDR1 and CDR2 are SGHRS and YFSETQ.

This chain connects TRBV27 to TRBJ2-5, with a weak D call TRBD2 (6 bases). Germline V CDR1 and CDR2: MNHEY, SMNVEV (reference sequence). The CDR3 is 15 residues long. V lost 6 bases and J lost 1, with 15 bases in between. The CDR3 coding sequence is TGTGCCAGCAGGGCCTTGGCGGGGCTCCAAGAGACCCAGTACTTC. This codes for CASRALAGLQETQYF.

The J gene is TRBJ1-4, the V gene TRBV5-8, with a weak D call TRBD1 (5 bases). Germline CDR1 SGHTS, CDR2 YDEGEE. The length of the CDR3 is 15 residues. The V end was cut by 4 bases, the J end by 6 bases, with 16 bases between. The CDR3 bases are TGTGCCAGCAGCCCACCCCCGGGGCTCTATGAAAAACTGTTTTTT. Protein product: CASSPPPGLYEKLFF.

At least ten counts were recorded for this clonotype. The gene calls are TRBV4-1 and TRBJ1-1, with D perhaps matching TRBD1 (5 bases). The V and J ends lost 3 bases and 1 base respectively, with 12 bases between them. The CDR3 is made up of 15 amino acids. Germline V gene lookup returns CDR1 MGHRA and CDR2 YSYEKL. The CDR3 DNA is TGCGCCAGCAGCCAGCGAAGACAGCAGAACACTGAAGCTTTCTTT. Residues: CASSQRRQQNTEAFF.

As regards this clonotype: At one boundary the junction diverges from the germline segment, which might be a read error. The CDR3 is CSVEVLPSYEHYF. CDR3 in DNA: TGCAGCGTTGAAGTCCTACCCTCCTACGAGCACTACTTC. The rearrangement joins TRBV29-1 to TRBJ2-7; D ambiguous. The germline gives CDR1 SQVTM, CDR2 ANQGSEA. The CDR3 spans 13 residues.

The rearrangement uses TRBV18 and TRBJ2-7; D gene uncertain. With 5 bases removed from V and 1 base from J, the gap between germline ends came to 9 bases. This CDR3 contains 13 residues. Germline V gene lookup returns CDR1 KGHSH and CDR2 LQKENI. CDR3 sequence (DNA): TGTGCCAGCTCAGTGATTTCGTCCTACGAGCAGTACTTC. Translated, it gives CASSVISSYEQYF.

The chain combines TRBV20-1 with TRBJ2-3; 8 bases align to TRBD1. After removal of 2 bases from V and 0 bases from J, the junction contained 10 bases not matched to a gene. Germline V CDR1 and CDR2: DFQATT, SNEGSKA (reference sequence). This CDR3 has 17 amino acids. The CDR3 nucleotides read TGCAGTGCTAGAAATAGACAGGGGTTCTCTAGCACAGATACGCAGTATTTT. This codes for CSARNRQGFSSTDTQYF.

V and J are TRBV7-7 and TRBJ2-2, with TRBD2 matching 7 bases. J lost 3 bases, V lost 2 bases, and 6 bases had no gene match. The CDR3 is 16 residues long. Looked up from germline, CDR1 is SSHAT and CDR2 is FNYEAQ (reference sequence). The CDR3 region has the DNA TGTGCCAGCAGCTTATCCGGGGGGTCCTACACCGGGGAGCTGTTTTTT. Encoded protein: CASSLSGGSYTGELFF.

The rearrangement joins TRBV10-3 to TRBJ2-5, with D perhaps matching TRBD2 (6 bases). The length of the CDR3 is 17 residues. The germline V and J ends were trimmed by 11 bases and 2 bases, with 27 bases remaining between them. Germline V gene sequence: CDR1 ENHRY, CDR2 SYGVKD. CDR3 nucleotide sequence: TGTGCCGTCTTCGGAAGTGGTGGCCGGGGGTCACAAGAGACCCAGTACTTC. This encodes CAVFGSGGRGSQETQYF.

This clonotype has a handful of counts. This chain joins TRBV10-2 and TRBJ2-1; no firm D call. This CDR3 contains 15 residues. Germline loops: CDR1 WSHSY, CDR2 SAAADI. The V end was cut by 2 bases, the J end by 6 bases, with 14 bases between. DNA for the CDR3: TGCGCCAGCAGTGAGACTCTAGGCAGGACCAATGAGCAGTTCTTC. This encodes CASSETLGRTNEQFF.

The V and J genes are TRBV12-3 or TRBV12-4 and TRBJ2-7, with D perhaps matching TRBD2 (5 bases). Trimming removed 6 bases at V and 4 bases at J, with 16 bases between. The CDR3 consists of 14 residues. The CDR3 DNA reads TGTGCCAGCAGCCCCGGCCCCGGCGGGTACGAGCAGTACTTC. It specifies CASSPGPGGYEQYF.

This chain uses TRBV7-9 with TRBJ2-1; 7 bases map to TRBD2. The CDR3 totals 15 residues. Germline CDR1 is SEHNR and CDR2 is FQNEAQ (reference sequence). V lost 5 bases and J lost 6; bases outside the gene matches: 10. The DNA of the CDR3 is TGTGCCAGCAGCCTCGGACTAGGGAGGGGCAATGAGCAGTTCTTC. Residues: CASSLGLGRGNEQFF.

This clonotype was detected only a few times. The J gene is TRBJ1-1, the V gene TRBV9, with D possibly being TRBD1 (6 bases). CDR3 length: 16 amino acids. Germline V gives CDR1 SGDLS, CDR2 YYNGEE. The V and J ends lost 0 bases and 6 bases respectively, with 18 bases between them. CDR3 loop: CASSVADDRLIPEAFF. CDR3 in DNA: TGTGCCAGCAGCGTAGCCGACGACAGGTTGATTCCTGAAGCTTTCTTT.